This T cell receptor (beta chain) was identified in a study of blood T cells in healthy people across ages. PBMCs, at least 6 million per sample, were isolated. Between the trimmed V and J ends, which lost 6 bases and 5 bases, there was a span of 16 bases. The CDR3 runs to 13 residues. Germline assignment: CDR1 DFQATT and CDR2 SNEGSKA (reference sequence). Then a second PCR, running about 7 to 11 cycles, was carried out with a sample-barcoded 5' primer and a J-beta primer mix. Every single cDNA molecule received a tag from a template-switch adaptor with 12 random nucleotides. TCRdb re-called the 5' RACE reads through MiXCR, storing one row per CDR3 protein. Of hundreds of thousands of distinct CDR3 sequences in the sample, around 45% are singletons; the top ten hold roughly 19%.

The sequence derives from a man between 60 and 70 years old in good health. Source material: blood. V is TRBV20-1 and J is TRBJ2-5; D is possibly TRBD1 (7 bases). The CDR3 loop is CSAPTQGRETQYF. The CDR3 bases are TGCAGTGCCCCGACACAGGGGAGGGAGACCCAGTACTTC.